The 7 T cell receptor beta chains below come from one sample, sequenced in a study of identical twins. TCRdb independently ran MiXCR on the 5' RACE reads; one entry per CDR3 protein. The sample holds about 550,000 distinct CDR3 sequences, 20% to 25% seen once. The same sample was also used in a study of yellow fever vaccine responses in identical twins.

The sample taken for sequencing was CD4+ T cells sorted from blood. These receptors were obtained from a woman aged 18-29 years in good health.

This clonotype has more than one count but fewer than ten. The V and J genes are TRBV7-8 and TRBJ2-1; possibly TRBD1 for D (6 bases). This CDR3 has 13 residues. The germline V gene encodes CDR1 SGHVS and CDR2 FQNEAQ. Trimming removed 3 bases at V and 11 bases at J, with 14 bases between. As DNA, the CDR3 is TGTGCCAGCAGCTTGGGGGCAGGGAGTCAGCAGTTCTTC. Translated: CASSLGAGSQQFF.

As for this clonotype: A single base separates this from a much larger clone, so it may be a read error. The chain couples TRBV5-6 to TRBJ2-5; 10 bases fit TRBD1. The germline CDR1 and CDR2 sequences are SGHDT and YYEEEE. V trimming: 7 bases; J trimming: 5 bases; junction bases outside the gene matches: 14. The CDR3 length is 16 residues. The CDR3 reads CASGSLPGQGKETQYF. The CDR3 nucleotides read TGTGCCAGCGGCTCGTTACCGGGACAGGGGAAGGAGACCCAGTACTTC.

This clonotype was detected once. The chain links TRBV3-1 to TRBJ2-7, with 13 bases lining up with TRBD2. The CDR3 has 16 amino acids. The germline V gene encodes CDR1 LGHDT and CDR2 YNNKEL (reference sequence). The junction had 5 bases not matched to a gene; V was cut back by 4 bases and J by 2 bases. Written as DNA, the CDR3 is TGTGCCAGCAGCCTAGGACTAGCGGGAGATCCCTACGAGCAGTACTTC. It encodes CASSLGLAGDPYEQYF.

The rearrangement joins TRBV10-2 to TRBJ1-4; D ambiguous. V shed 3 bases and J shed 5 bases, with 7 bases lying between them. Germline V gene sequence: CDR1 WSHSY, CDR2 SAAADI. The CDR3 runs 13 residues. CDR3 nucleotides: TGCGCCAGCAGTGACGACGGGAATGAAAAACTGTTTTTT. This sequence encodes CASSDDGNEKLFF.

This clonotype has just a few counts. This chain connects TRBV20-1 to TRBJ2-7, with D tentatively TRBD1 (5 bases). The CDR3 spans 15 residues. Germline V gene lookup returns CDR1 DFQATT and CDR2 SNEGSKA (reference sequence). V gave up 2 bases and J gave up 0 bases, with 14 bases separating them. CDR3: CSARSSDTSSYEQYF. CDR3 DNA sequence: TGCAGTGCTAGATCGTCGGACACCTCCTCCTACGAGCAGTACTTC.

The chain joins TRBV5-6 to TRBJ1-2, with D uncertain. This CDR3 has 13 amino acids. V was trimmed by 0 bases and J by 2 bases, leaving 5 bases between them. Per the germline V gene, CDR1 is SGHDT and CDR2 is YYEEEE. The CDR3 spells CASSLVENYGYTF. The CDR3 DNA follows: TGTGCCAGCAGCTTGGTAGAGAACTATGGCTACACCTTC.

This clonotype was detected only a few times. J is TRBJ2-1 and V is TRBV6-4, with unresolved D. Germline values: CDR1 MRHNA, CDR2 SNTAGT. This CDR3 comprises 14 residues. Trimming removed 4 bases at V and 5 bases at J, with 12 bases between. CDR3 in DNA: TGTGCCAGCAGTGTAATGGCAGAGAACAATGAGCAGTTCTTC. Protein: CASSVMAENNEQFF.